Reported below is one T cell receptor beta chain. In the original processing: By means of reference gene primer amplification, nucleated cell counts were estimated. TCRdb keeps only in-frame clones here, not all; method: immunoSEQ multiplex PCR. That table furnishes V, J and clone size, whereas the DNA furnished D and trimming. The table lists approximately 32,000 clones, around 90% of them singletons. This specimen belongs to a study of blood T cell repertoires in COVID-19. Overall study context: The United States, Italy and Spain were the sources of the acute and convalescent COVID-19 samples. T cells, B-cell-depleted T cells, or PBMCs supplied cDNA or gDNA.

The CDR3 is made up of 13 amino acids. Germline V CDR1 and CDR2: KGHSH, LQKENI. Trimming left V 3 bases short and J 8 bases short, with 11 bases between. The origin of this receptor is a woman between 70 and 85 years old with active COVID-19. Material: peripheral blood. This chain links TRBV18 with TRBJ2-1, with D possibly matching TRBD2 (5 bases). CDR3 in DNA: TGTGCCAGCTCACCCCCAACTAGGGATGAGCAGTTCTTC. It translates to CASSPPTRDEQFF.